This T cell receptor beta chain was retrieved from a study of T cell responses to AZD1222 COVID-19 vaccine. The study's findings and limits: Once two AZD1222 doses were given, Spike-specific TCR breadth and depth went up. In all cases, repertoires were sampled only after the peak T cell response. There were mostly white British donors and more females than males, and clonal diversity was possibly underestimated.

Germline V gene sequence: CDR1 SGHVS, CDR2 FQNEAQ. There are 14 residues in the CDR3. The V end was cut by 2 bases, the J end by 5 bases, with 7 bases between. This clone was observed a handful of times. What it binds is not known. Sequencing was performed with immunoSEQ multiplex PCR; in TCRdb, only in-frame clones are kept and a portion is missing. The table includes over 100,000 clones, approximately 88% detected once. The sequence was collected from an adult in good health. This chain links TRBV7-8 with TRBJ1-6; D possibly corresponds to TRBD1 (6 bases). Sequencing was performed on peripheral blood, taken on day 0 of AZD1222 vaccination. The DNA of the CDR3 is TGTGCCAGCAGCTTAAACAGGGATAATTCACCCCTCCACTTT. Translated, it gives CASSLNRDNSPLHF.